These 13 T cell receptor gamma chains originate from one sample sequenced in a study of γδ T cells in repeated Plasmodium falciparum infection. Gammadelta T cells were flow-sorted from PBMC into Vgamma9/Vdelta2+ and Vdelta2-negative populations for bulk analysis. TCRdb fed the multiplex PCR reads into CATT to redo clone calling. This table has 25,000 to 30,000 gamma-chain clones, 2.5% to 3.5% appearing once. Sequences were obtained from gamma-delta T cells from blood. Receptors originate from a pool of human donors (malaria-infected and uninfected, not separated).

This clone was recorded at least ten times. The J gene is TRGJP, the V gene TRGV9. The germline CDR1 and CDR2 sequences are GITISATS and ISYDGTV (reference sequence). The CDR3 is 14 amino acids. The junction had 9 bases not matched to a gene; V was cut back by 12 bases and J by 7 bases. CDR3 protein: CAHILELGKKIKVF. The CDR3 DNA follows: TGTGCCCACATTTTGGAGTTGGGCAAAAAAATCAAGGTATTT.

This clone has ten or more counts. The mismatch at residue 9 between this DNA's translation and the TCRdb protein of a much larger clone likely reflects a read error; the protein shown is translated from the DNA. The chain employs TRGV8 and TRGJ1 or TRGJ2. CDR1 is VENAVY, CDR2 YDSYNSRV, per germline. This CDR3 is built from 13 residues. The CDR3 nucleotides read TGTGCCACCTGGGATTTCTCTTATAATAAGAAACTCTTT. As protein: CATWDFSYNKKLF.

Ten or more counts support this clone. This rearrangement joins TRGV9 to TRGJ1 or TRGJ2. The CDR3 runs to 12 residues. Germline lookup yields CDR1 GITISATS and CDR2 ISYDGTV (reference sequence). V shed 0 bases, J shed 11 bases, and the junction held 7 bases outside the gene matches. CDR3 bases: TGTGCCTTGTGGGAGGTGCCAATCGAGAAACTCTTT. Translated, it gives CALWEVPIEKLF.

This clone was recorded at least ten times. The chain combines TRGV4 with TRGJ1 or TRGJ2. This CDR3 region has 12 residues. J was trimmed by 7 bases and V by 4 bases; bases with no gene match: 7. In germline, CDR1 is EGSTGY, CDR2 YDSYTSSV. Written as DNA, the CDR3 is TGTGCCACCTGGGACAGAGGGTATAAGAAACTCTTT. Its translation: CATWDRGYKKLF.

Ten or more counts support this clone. This rearrangement joins TRGV4 to TRGJ1 or TRGJ2. CDR1 and CDR2 from the germline V gene are EGSTGY and YDSYTSSV. Germline trimming cut 2 bases from V and 8 bases from J; bases unmatched to any gene: 9. The CDR3 loop spans 13 amino acids. This chain's CDR3 is CATWDDNGNKKLF. CDR3 nucleotide sequence: TGTGCCACCTGGGATGATAACGGAAATAAGAAACTCTTT.

This clone has more than one count but fewer than ten. The TCRdb record carries a much larger clone's protein, which differs from this DNA's translation at residue 9; a read error is the likely cause, and the protein listed here is the DNA translation. The chain recombines TRGV9 with TRGJ1 or TRGJ2. Because TCRdb records no J gene, it was assigned here through a match of the DNA to germline. Germline values: CDR1 GITISATS, CDR2 ISYDGTV (reference sequence). This CDR3 region has 13 residues. CDR3 residues: CALWEAAYDKKLF. The CDR3 DNA reads as TGTGCCTTGTGGGAGGCCGCTTATGATAAGAAACTCTTT.

This clone was counted many times. The TCRdb protein, from a much larger clone, departs from this DNA's translation at residue 5, likely by read error; the protein shown derives from the DNA. The V gene is TRGV3, the J gene TRGJ1 or TRGJ2. There are 17 residues in the CDR3. The germline V gene has CDR1 VTNTFY and CDR2 YDVSTARD (reference sequence). Here the CDR3 reads CATWGRRQPVNYYKKLF. CDR3 DNA: TGTGCCACCTGGGGCAGGCGACAGCCCGTGAATTATTATAAGAAACTCTTT.

With regard to this clone: TCRdb has a much larger clone's protein, which differs at residue 4 from the translation of this DNA, likely because of a read error; what is shown is the protein translated from the DNA. J is TRGJP2 and V is TRGV9. TCRdb does not report a J gene; here it was assigned by matching the DNA to germline references. The CDR3 totals 15 residues. CDR1 is GITISATS, CDR2 ISYDGTV, per germline (reference sequence). CDR3 sequence: CALRENDSSDWIKTF. CDR3 coding DNA: TGTGCCTTGCGGGAGAACGATAGTAGTGATTGGATCAAGACGTTT.

Note on this clone: TCRdb shows a much larger clone's protein in place of this DNA's translation, and the two differ at residue 9, likely through a read error; the protein shown is translated from the DNA. V and J are TRGV3 and TRGJ1 or TRGJ2. In the absence of a J gene in TCRdb, the DNA was matched to germline to assign it here. The CDR3 loop spans 14 amino acids. J gave up 7 bases and V 0 bases, and 9 bases lay outside the gene matches. CDR1 VTNTFY and CDR2 YDVSTARD come from the germline V gene (reference sequence). The CDR3 here is CATWDRLRGYKKLF. CDR3 in DNA: TGTGCCACCTGGGACAGGCTCCGGGGGTATAAGAAACTCTTT.

This clone appeared a few times. For this DNA, TCRdb reports the protein of a much larger clone, which diverges at residue 10, most likely from a read error; the protein presented here is translated directly from the DNA. The genes are TRGV9 and TRGJ1 or TRGJ2. The J gene comes from matching the DNA to germline here; TCRdb lacks it. CDR3 length: 17 residues. V gave up 3 bases and J gave up 0 bases; unmatched junction bases: 14. The germline V gene has CDR1 GITISATS and CDR2 ISYDGTV (reference sequence). CDR3 loop: CALWEFPMSKNYYKKLF. CDR3 in DNA: TGTGCCTTGTGGGAGTTTCCGATGTCTAAGAATTATTATAAGAAACTCTTT.

This clone was seen many times. The protein recorded in TCRdb matches a much larger clone and deviates from this DNA's translation at residue 3, suggesting a read error; the protein here is obtained by translating the DNA. The V and J genes are TRGV9 and TRGJ1 or TRGJ2. The CDR3 runs to 11 residues. Per germline, CDR1 GITISATS and CDR2 ISYDGTV (reference sequence). This CDR3 reads CASWETYKKLF. The CDR3 DNA sequence: TGTGCCTCGTGGGAGACCTATAAGAAACTCTTT.

This clone was seen a handful of times. It differs at one base from a far larger clone, so likely a read error. Other DNA sequences of this sample code for an identical CDR3. The V gene call is TRGV9, and the J gene call is absent. Germline V gives CDR1 GITISATS, CDR2 ISYDGTV (reference sequence). The CDR3 totals 14 residues. CDR3 loop: CALWEVLVDYKKLF. The CDR3 region has the DNA TGTGCCTTGTGGGAGGTGCTAGTGGATTATAAGAAACTTTTT.

A few counts support this clone. The amino acid sequence in TCRdb belongs to a much larger clone and departs from this DNA's translation at residue 9, likely a sequencing read error; the sequence shown is translated from the DNA. The chain employs TRGV3 and TRGJ1 or TRGJ2. No J gene is reported in TCRdb; it was inferred here by comparing the DNA with germline. V gave up 1 base and J gave up 6 bases; unmatched junction bases: 9. CDR1 and CDR2 (germline): VTNTFY, YDVSTARD (reference sequence). The CDR3 runs to 14 residues. The CDR3 sequence is CATWDSHPFYKKLF. The DNA for the CDR3 is TGTGCCACCTGGGACAGTCACCCTTTTTATAAGAAACTCTTT.